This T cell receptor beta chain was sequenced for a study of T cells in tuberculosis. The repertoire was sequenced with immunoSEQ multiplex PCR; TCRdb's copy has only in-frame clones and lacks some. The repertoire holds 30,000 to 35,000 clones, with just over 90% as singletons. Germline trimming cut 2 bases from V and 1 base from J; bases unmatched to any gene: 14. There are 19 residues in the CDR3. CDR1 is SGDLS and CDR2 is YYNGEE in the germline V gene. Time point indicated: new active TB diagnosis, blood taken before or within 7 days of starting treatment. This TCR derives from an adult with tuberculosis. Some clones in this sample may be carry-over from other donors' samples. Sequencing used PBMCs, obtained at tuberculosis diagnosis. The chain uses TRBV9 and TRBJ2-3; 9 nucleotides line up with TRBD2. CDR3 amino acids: CASSVSGGAGTSRTDTQYF. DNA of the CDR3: TGTGCCAGCAGCGTGTCAGGGGGAGCCGGGACTAGCCGCACAGATACGCAGTATTTT.